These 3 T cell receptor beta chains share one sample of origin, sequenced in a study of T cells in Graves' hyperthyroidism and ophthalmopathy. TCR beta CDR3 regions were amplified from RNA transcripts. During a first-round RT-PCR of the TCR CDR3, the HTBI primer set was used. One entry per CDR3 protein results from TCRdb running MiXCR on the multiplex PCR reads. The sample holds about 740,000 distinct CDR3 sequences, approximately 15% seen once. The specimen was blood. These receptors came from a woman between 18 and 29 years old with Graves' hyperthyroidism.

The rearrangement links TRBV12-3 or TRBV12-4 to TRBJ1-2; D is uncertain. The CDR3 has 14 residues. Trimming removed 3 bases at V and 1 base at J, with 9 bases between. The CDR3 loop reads CASSFSLINYGYTF. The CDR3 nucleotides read TGTGCCAGCAGTTTCTCGCTAATTAACTATGGCTACACCTTC.

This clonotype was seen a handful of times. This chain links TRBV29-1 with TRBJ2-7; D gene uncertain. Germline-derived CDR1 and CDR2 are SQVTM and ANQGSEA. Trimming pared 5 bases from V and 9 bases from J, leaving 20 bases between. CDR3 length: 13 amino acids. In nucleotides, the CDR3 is TGCAGCGTTCTGGTACAGCCGCCCTTTGGGCAGTACTTC. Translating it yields CSVLVQPPFGQYF.

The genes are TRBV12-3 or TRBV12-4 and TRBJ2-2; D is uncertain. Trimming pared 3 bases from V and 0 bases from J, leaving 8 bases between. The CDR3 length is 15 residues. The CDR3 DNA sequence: TGTGCCAGCAGTTTCAACAGCGCGAACACCGGGGAGCTGTTTTTT. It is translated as CASSFNSANTGELFF.